Shown below are 14 T cell receptor beta chains from a single sample sequenced in a study of vaccination effects on CD4 cells after COVID-19. Antigens of these TCRs are unknown. The protocol was immunoSEQ multiplex PCR, while the TCRdb copy is restricted to in-frame clones and leaves out a portion. The table lists tens of thousands of clones, about 80% of them singletons. Antigen-specific CD4+ T cell clonotypes were called by their expansion after viral peptide-pool culture in ViraFEST. Culturing for more than 9 days preceded CD4+ T cell isolation. Either the BNT162b2 or mRNA-1273 vaccine was given to participants in two doses. The sample consisted of CD4+ T cells from PBMCs cultured with HCoV-229E spike peptides, taken after COVID-19 vaccination. Source of these receptors: a human donor who received a COVID-19 vaccine.

The chain has TRBV10-1 and TRBJ2-7; D remains unclear. The germline CDR1 and CDR2 sequences are WNHNN and SYGVQD (reference sequence). The CDR3 totals 14 residues. V was clipped by 1 base and J by 2 bases, with 9 bases between them. DNA for the CDR3: TGCGCCAGCAGTGAGTATGGGTTAGCCTACGAGCAGTACGTC. Its translation is CASSEYGLAYEQYV.

The chain recombines TRBV5-6 with TRBJ2-1, with a weak D call TRBD1 (6 bases). V dropped 4 bases and J dropped 4 bases, with 15 bases sitting between them. Germline lookup yields CDR1 SGHDT and CDR2 YYEEEE. This CDR3 has 15 amino acids. This chain's CDR3 is CASSNTGKNYNEQFF. In nucleotides, the CDR3 is TGTGCCAGCAGCAATACAGGGAAAAATTACAATGAGCAGTTCTTC.

This sequence joins TRBV6-5 and TRBJ2-7, with TRBD2 identical over 8 bases. V dropped 6 bases and J dropped 3; count of bases not matched to a gene: 7. The CDR3 covers 14 residues. Germline CDR1 MNHEY, CDR2 SVGAGI. The CDR3 coding sequence is TGTGCCAGCAGCCTTGGCGGGGGGAACTACGAGCAGTACGTC. Its translation is CASSLGGGNYEQYV.

Regarding this clone: Other nucleotide sequences from this sample produce the same CDR3. The chain has TRBV15 and TRBJ2-5; D is unresolved. Germline V gene lookup returns CDR1 LNHNV and CDR2 YYDKDF (reference sequence). V was shortened by 0 bases and J by 5 bases, with 7 bases between the two germline ends. The CDR3 length is 13 residues. CDR3 residues: CATSRDLGETQYF. CDR3 DNA sequence: TGTGCCACCAGCAGAGATCTAGGTGAGACCCAGTACTTC.

The chain is built from TRBV14 and TRBJ1-3; D is undetermined. The CDR3 has 15 amino acids. Looked up from germline, CDR1 is SGHDN and CDR2 is FVKESK. V lost 0 bases to trimming and J lost 5 bases, with 11 bases between them. The CDR3 DNA is TGTGCCAGCAGCCAAGACAGCCTGCTTCGAAACACCATATATTTT. Encoded protein: CASSQDSLLRNTIYF.

This rearrangement joins TRBV6-5 to TRBJ2-7, with 7 bases aligning to TRBD1. The length of the CDR3 is 15 residues. J lost 4 bases, V lost 8 bases, and 14 bases had no gene match. Germline V gives CDR1 MNHEY, CDR2 SVGAGI. For the CDR3, the DNA is TGTGCCAGCTCCCGGGCCGGGACAGCCAATTACGAGCAGTACGTC. Translating gives CASSRAGTANYEQYV.

This chain links TRBV7-2 with TRBJ1-1; D is unclear. V lost 1 base to trimming and J lost 1 base, with 10 bases between them. CDR3 length equals 15 residues. Germline V gene sequence: CDR1 SGHTA, CDR2 FQGNSA. CDR3 residues: CASSLGSPRNTEAFF. CDR3 DNA: TGTGCCAGCAGCTTAGGTTCCCCGAGGAACACTGAAGCTTTCTTT.

This clone was found a few times. This chain connects TRBV2 to TRBJ1-2, with unresolved D. The germline V gene has CDR1 SNHLY and CDR2 FYNNEI. This CDR3 contains 12 residues. V was clipped by 4 bases and J by 4 bases, with 7 bases between them. The CDR3 DNA reads as TGTGCCAGCAGTGGTGAATTCTATGGCTACACCTTC. It is translated as CASSGEFYGYTF.

The chain employs TRBV28 and TRBJ1-6; D perhaps matches TRBD1 (6 bases). Germline V gene sequence: CDR1 MDHEN, CDR2 SYDVKM. V gave up 4 bases and J gave up 3 bases, with 16 bases separating them. CDR3 length: 17 residues. This CDR3 is CASSSPQGILYNSPLHF. The CDR3 nucleotides read TGTGCCAGCAGTTCACCACAGGGAATCCTCTATAATTCACCCCTCCACTTT.

V usage is TRBV5-1 and J usage is TRBJ2-4, with 8 bases fitting TRBD1. The CDR3 is made up of 16 amino acids. CDR1 is SGHRS, CDR2 YFSETQ, per germline. Trimming took 6 bases from V and 8 from J; bases not matched to a gene: 16. The CDR3 DNA reads as TGCGCCAGCACCCCGCTCCCCTCTGGACAGGGTGACATTCAGTACTTC. It codes for CASTPLPSGQGDIQYF.

V usage is TRBV10-3 and J usage is TRBJ2-7, with 8 bases aligning to TRBD2. Germline assignment: CDR1 ENHRY and CDR2 SYGVKD. The trim removed 6 bases at V and 5 bases at J, leaving 9 bases unmatched. The CDR3 is 14 residues long. The CDR3 nucleotides read TGTGCCATCAGGGCCGGGGGGGTCGGGGACGAGCAGTACGTC. Amino acid sequence: CAIRAGGVGDEQYV.

V and J are TRBV24-1 and TRBJ1-2; TRBD1 is a possible D gene (6 bases). This CDR3 comprises 12 residues. Deletions cut 4 bases from V and 8 bases from J, with 10 bases between. Germline V gene lookup returns CDR1 KGHDR and CDR2 SFDVKD. The DNA for the CDR3 is TGTGCCACCAGTGACCCAGGACAGGGCTACACCTTC. Protein sequence: CATSDPGQGYTF.

The gene calls are TRBV24-1 and TRBJ2-2, with D unclear. Per the germline V gene, CDR1 is KGHDR and CDR2 is SFDVKD. Trimming removed 0 bases from V and 1 base from J, with 8 bases in between. The CDR3 is made up of 16 amino acids. The CDR3 sequence is CATSDLRQWNTGELFF. CDR3 coding DNA: TGTGCCACCAGTGATTTGCGGCAGTGGAACACCGGGGAGCTGTTTTTT.

The V gene is TRBV6-6, the J gene TRBJ1-2; unclear D gene. From germline, CDR1 is MNHNY and CDR2 SVGAGI (reference sequence). V gave up 7 bases and J gave up 6 bases, with 15 bases separating them. This CDR3 has 13 residues. The CDR3 reads CASIPQSIHGYTF. CDR3 sequence (DNA): TGTGCCAGCATCCCACAGAGCATCCATGGCTACACCTTC.